This TCR beta chain appears in the sequencing data of a study of blood T cell repertoires in COVID-19. Only in-frame clones appear in the TCRdb table, and some are missing; sequencing was by immunoSEQ multiplex PCR. Of about 200,000 clones listed, 75% to 90% are singletons. Trimming cost V 6 bases and J 12 bases; bases outside gene matches: 8. This CDR3 is built from 12 residues. CDR1 and CDR2 from the germline V gene are MNHEY and SVGAGI. The chain joins TRBV6-5 to TRBJ2-3; 8 bases line up with TRBD2. This clonotype was sampled from a man aged 35-49 years with acute or convalescent COVID-19. Sequenced: peripheral blood. The CDR3 reads CASRSTSESQYF. Here the CDR3 DNA reads TGTGCCAGCAGGTCGACTAGCGAGTCACAGTATTTT.